The clone carrying this TCR beta chain occurred a few times. A second PCR of 7 to 11 cycles used a sample-barcoded 5' primer and a J-beta primer mix. TCRdb analysed the 5' RACE reads with MiXCR anew, one entry per CDR3 protein. Among about 1.1 million distinct CDR3 sequences listed, approximately 38% were seen once. This specimen belongs to a study of blood T cells in healthy people across ages. Sequenced: blood. The clonotype originates from a man in his late teens or twenties in good health.

This CDR3 reads CASSQDGGKDTQYF. CDR3 in DNA: TGTGCCAGCAGCCAAGATGGGGGTAAAGATACGCAGTATTTT. V and J are TRBV4-2 and TRBJ2-3, with D tentatively TRBD1 or TRBD2 (5 bases each). The ends were cut back, 0 bases at V and 5 bases at J, with 9 bases in the middle. CDR3 size: 14 residues. Per germline, CDR1 LGHNA and CDR2 YNFKEQ.